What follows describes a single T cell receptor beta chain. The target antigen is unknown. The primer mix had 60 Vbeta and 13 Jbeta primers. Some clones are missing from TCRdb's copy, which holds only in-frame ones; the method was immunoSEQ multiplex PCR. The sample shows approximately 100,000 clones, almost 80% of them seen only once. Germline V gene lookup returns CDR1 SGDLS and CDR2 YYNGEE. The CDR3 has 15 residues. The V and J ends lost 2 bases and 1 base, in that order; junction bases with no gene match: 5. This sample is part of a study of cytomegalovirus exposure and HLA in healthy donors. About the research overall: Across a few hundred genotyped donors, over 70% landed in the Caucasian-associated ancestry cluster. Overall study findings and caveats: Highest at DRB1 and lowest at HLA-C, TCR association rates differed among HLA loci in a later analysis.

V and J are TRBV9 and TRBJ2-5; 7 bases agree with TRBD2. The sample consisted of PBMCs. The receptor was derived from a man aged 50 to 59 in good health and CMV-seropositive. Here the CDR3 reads CASSVSSGSQETQYF. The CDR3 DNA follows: TGTGCCAGCAGCGTTTCTAGCGGATCCCAAGAGACCCAGTACTTC.